These T cell receptor beta chains were read from a single sample in a study of blood T cells in healthy people across ages. TCRdb used MiXCR to reprocess the 5' RACE reads, holding one entry per CDR3 protein. There are around 1,600,000 distinct CDR3 sequences in the sample; approximately 39% occur only once, and less than 5% lies in the top ten. Source material: blood. The origin of the receptors is a woman in her late teens or twenties in good health. The CDR3 runs from the conserved cysteine through the conserved F or W. The order of the fields is J gene, D gene, clone size, V gene, CDR3 DNA, CDR3 protein. D genes are given only for firm matches. Only part of the rows carry a size: once, few, many, or a class if the clone is expanded.

j_gene: TRBJ2-4; d_gene: .; abundance: few; v_gene: TRBV25-1; CDR3nt: TGTGCCAGCAGTGAGACACTAGGGAGCATTCAGTACTTC; CDR3aa: CASSETLGSIQYF
j_gene: TRBJ2-1; d_gene: .; abundance: few; v_gene: TRBV10-3; CDR3nt: TGTGCCATCAGTGAGAAAGGGACAGTGGGACTAGGCGTCCGCAATGAGCAGTTCTTC; CDR3aa: CAISEKGTVGLGVRNEQFF
j_gene: TRBJ2-3; d_gene: .; abundance: .; v_gene: TRBV5-1; CDR3nt: TGCGCCAGCAGCTTGTTCGGCGGGGGCCTTAGCACAGATACGCAGTATTTT; CDR3aa: CASSLFGGGLSTDTQYF
j_gene: TRBJ2-1; d_gene: .; abundance: .; v_gene: TRBV10-3; CDR3nt: TGTGCCATCAGTGAGTCGGGAGGCAGGGGAGCGGATGAGCAGTTCTTC; CDR3aa: CAISESGGRGADEQFF
j_gene: TRBJ1-5; d_gene: .; abundance: few; v_gene: TRBV20-1; CDR3nt: TGCAGTGCTAGAGATCATGGGGGGCTTCAGCCCCAGCATTTT; CDR3aa: CSARDHGGLQPQHF
j_gene: TRBJ2-3; d_gene: TRBD2; abundance: .; v_gene: TRBV11-2; CDR3nt: TGTGCCAGCAGCTCTCGGACTAGCGGGGGTGGATATACGCAGTATTTT; CDR3aa: CASSSRTSGGGYTQYF
j_gene: TRBJ2-1; d_gene: .; abundance: .; v_gene: TRBV6-2/TRBV6-3; CDR3nt: TGTGCCAGCAGTTTGTCGGCGGGGCACTACAATGAGCAGTTCTTC; CDR3aa: CASSLSAGHYNEQFF
j_gene: TRBJ2-1; d_gene: TRBD2; abundance: .; v_gene: TRBV5-1; CDR3nt: TGCGCCAGCAGCTTGTGGAGCGGGAGAGACAATGAGCAGTTCTTC; CDR3aa: CASSLWSGRDNEQFF
j_gene: TRBJ1-2; d_gene: .; abundance: few; v_gene: TRBV12-3/TRBV12-4; CDR3nt: TGTGCCAGCAGTTTAGGCCAGAAGAATGGCTACACCTTC; CDR3aa: CASSLGQKNGYTF
j_gene: TRBJ1-2; d_gene: .; abundance: once; v_gene: TRBV28; CDR3nt: TGTGCCAGCAGTTTCAAGTCTCCTCGGGGCTACACCTTC; CDR3aa: CASSFKSPRGYTF
j_gene: TRBJ2-3; d_gene: .; abundance: .; v_gene: TRBV7-2; CDR3nt: TGTGCCAGCAGCCCAAGTAGTCTAGCTTCACAGGGTACGCAGTATTTT; CDR3aa: CASSPSSLASQGTQYF
j_gene: TRBJ1-5; d_gene: TRBD1; abundance: .; v_gene: TRBV6-2/TRBV6-3; CDR3nt: TGTGCCAGCAGAGACAGGGGGCCGTATCAGCCCCAGCATTTT; CDR3aa: CASRDRGPYQPQHF
j_gene: TRBJ2-5; d_gene: .; abundance: .; v_gene: TRBV9; CDR3nt: TGTGCCAGCAGCGTTGGAGGGATCAGTGAGCAGTACTTC; CDR3aa: CASSVGGISEQYF
j_gene: TRBJ1-2; d_gene: .; abundance: .; v_gene: TRBV11-2; CDR3nt: TGTGCCAGCAGCTTAGGCCCTGGACAGCTCTATGGCTACACCTTC; CDR3aa: CASSLGPGQLYGYTF
j_gene: TRBJ2-4; d_gene: .; abundance: .; v_gene: TRBV4-2; CDR3nt: TGTGCCAGCAGCCAAGAAGGTGCTACCCAGTACTTC; CDR3aa: CASSQEGATQYF
j_gene: TRBJ2-3; d_gene: TRBD2; abundance: .; v_gene: TRBV5-1; CDR3nt: TGCGCCAGCAGCTTGTTGGGGACTAGCCACTACGCAGATACGCAGTATTTT; CDR3aa: CASSLLGTSHYADTQYF
j_gene: TRBJ2-3; d_gene: TRBD2; abundance: .; v_gene: TRBV6-2/TRBV6-3; CDR3nt: TGCGCCAGCAGGACTAGCGGGGGGGCAGATACGCAGTATTTT; CDR3aa: CASRTSGGADTQYF
j_gene: TRBJ1-5; d_gene: .; abundance: .; v_gene: TRBV10-3; CDR3nt: TGTGCCATCAGTGAGGGGGGCCTCAATCAGCCCCAGCATTTT; CDR3aa: CAISEGGLNQPQHF
j_gene: TRBJ2-7; d_gene: .; abundance: few; v_gene: TRBV20-1; CDR3nt: TGCAGTGCTAGCGACTCGGCGAGCGTCTACGAGCAGTACTTC; CDR3aa: CSASDSASVYEQYF
j_gene: TRBJ2-1; d_gene: .; abundance: .; v_gene: TRBV28; CDR3nt: TGTGCCGGCAGTGGTGACAGGCTGGACAATGAGCAGTTCTTC; CDR3aa: CAGSGDRLDNEQFF
j_gene: TRBJ2-7; d_gene: TRBD1; abundance: few; v_gene: TRBV7-2; CDR3nt: TGTGCCAGCTCCTCACGGACAGGGGTTGGGGAGCAGTACTTC; CDR3aa: CASSSRTGVGEQYF
j_gene: TRBJ2-7; d_gene: .; abundance: .; v_gene: TRBV11-1; CDR3nt: TGTGCCAGCAGCTTAGGGCGCCAGAACAATGAGCAGTACTTC; CDR3aa: CASSLGRQNNEQYF
j_gene: TRBJ2-2; d_gene: .; abundance: few; v_gene: TRBV29-1; CDR3nt: TGCAGCGTTGAAGTCGTGGAGAACACCGGGGAGCTGTTTTTT; CDR3aa: CSVEVVENTGELFF
j_gene: TRBJ2-5; d_gene: TRBD1; abundance: .; v_gene: TRBV29-1; CDR3nt: TGCAGCGGCACGACAGGGGCGAAAGAGACCCAGTACTTC; CDR3aa: CSGTTGAKETQYF
j_gene: TRBJ1-4; d_gene: .; abundance: once; v_gene: TRBV12-3/TRBV12-4; CDR3nt: TGTGCCAGCAACGGGGAGGCTAATGAAAAACTGTTTTTT; CDR3aa: CASNGEANEKLFF
j_gene: TRBJ2-3; d_gene: TRBD2; abundance: .; v_gene: TRBV18; CDR3nt: TGTGCCAGCTCACCGGCGGGACTAGCCCGCACAGATACGCAGTATTTT; CDR3aa: CASSPAGLARTDTQYF
j_gene: TRBJ2-7; d_gene: TRBD2; abundance: .; v_gene: TRBV20-1; CDR3nt: TGCAGTGCCGGTAGGGGCAGCGGGAGGGCCTACGAGCAGTACTTC; CDR3aa: CSAGRGSGRAYEQYF
j_gene: TRBJ2-4; d_gene: .; abundance: .; v_gene: TRBV21-1; CDR3nt: TGTGCCAGCAGCAAAGATCGGAACAGGGGGGCCAAAAACATTCAGTACTTC; CDR3aa: CASSKDRNRGAKNIQYF
j_gene: TRBJ1-2; d_gene: TRBD1; abundance: .; v_gene: TRBV4-1; CDR3nt: TGCGCCAGCAGCCAAGTCGCCGGGACAGGGGGAAATGATGGCTACACCTTC; CDR3aa: CASSQVAGTGGNDGYTF
j_gene: TRBJ1-2; d_gene: .; abundance: .; v_gene: TRBV2; CDR3nt: TGTGCCAGCGAAGGGGGGGAGAGGAATGGCTACACCTTC; CDR3aa: CASEGGERNGYTF
j_gene: TRBJ1-2; d_gene: .; abundance: few; v_gene: TRBV13; CDR3nt: TGTGCCAGCAGCTCGTCCGTCGGGACGGATGACTATGGCTACACCTTC; CDR3aa: CASSSSVGTDDYGYTF
j_gene: TRBJ2-5; d_gene: .; abundance: few; v_gene: TRBV20-1; CDR3nt: TGCAGTGCTAGAGATTTGTCAGACCAAGAGACCCAGTACTTC; CDR3aa: CSARDLSDQETQYF
j_gene: TRBJ2-1; d_gene: .; abundance: once; v_gene: TRBV29-1; CDR3nt: TGCAGCGCCCAGGAGTCCTACAATGAGCCGTTCTTC; CDR3aa: CSAQESYNEPFF
j_gene: TRBJ1-1; d_gene: .; abundance: few; v_gene: TRBV4-3; CDR3nt: TGCGCCAGCAGCCAGGGGGTCGGGAGGTTCACTGAAGCTTTCTTT; CDR3aa: CASSQGVGRFTEAFF
j_gene: TRBJ2-5; d_gene: TRBD2; abundance: .; v_gene: TRBV7-2; CDR3nt: TGTGCCAGCAGCTTAGACGGGGGGGCCTCCTACAATGAGCAGTACTTC; CDR3aa: CASSLDGGASYNEQYF
j_gene: TRBJ1-6; d_gene: TRBD1; abundance: few; v_gene: TRBV7-2; CDR3nt: TGTGCCAGCACCGGGACAGGGGGCGCCTATAATTCACCCCTCCACTTT; CDR3aa: CASTGTGGAYNSPLHF
j_gene: TRBJ1-2; d_gene: .; abundance: .; v_gene: TRBV25-1; CDR3nt: TGTGCCAGCAGTGACCTCATAAACTATGGCTACACCTTC; CDR3aa: CASSDLINYGYTF
j_gene: TRBJ2-1; d_gene: TRBD2; abundance: few; v_gene: TRBV7-9; CDR3nt: TGTGCCAGCAGCTTAGCCTACGCTAGCGGGAGACGAGAGGGGCAGTTCTTC; CDR3aa: CASSLAYASGRREGQFF
j_gene: TRBJ2-1; d_gene: .; abundance: once; v_gene: TRBV11-2; CDR3nt: TGTGCCAGCAGCCCCGGGACACCAGGGGAGTTCTTC; CDR3aa: CASSPGTPGEFF
j_gene: TRBJ2-2; d_gene: .; abundance: .; v_gene: TRBV5-1; CDR3nt: TGCGCCAGCAGCTTGAGTCGAGAGGGACCCGGGGAGCTGTTTTTT; CDR3aa: CASSLSREGPGELFF
j_gene: TRBJ2-7; d_gene: .; abundance: .; v_gene: TRBV20-1; CDR3nt: TGCAGTGCGACCGACTACCCCCTAGCGTTCGATGAGCAGTACTTC; CDR3aa: CSATDYPLAFDEQYF
j_gene: TRBJ2-3; d_gene: .; abundance: medium-sized; v_gene: TRBV4-1; CDR3nt: TGCGCCAGCAGCCAAGCGGCAGATACGCAGTATTTT; CDR3aa: CASSQAADTQYF
j_gene: TRBJ1-4; d_gene: TRBD1; abundance: few; v_gene: TRBV5-1; CDR3nt: TGCGCCAGCAGCCAAGACAGGGTAGGATCTGAAAAACTGTTTTTT; CDR3aa: CASSQDRVGSEKLFF
j_gene: TRBJ2-1; d_gene: .; abundance: few; v_gene: TRBV18; CDR3nt: TGTGCCAGCTCACCCCCAGCTTGGAACAATGAGCAGTTCTTC; CDR3aa: CASSPPAWNNEQFF
j_gene: TRBJ2-5; d_gene: TRBD1; abundance: .; v_gene: TRBV29-1; CDR3nt: TGCAGCGCCCTGACAGGGGGCGGCGAGACCCAGTACTTC; CDR3aa: CSALTGGGETQYF
j_gene: TRBJ1-2; d_gene: .; abundance: .; v_gene: TRBV20-1; CDR3nt: TGCAGTGCTACAATAATGGGGGGCCCCTATGGCTACACCTTC; CDR3aa: CSATIMGGPYGYTF
j_gene: TRBJ2-3; d_gene: TRBD2; abundance: .; v_gene: TRBV5-4; CDR3nt: TGTGCCAGCAGCTTGCCGGGGGGGGTTTCAGATACGCAGTATTTT; CDR3aa: CASSLPGGVSDTQYF
j_gene: TRBJ2-6; d_gene: .; abundance: .; v_gene: TRBV12-3/TRBV12-4; CDR3nt: TGTGCTTCCGGCGCTGTTCAAGGAACTGGGGCCAACGTCCTGACTTTC; CDR3aa: CASGAVQGTGANVLTF
j_gene: TRBJ2-7; d_gene: .; abundance: .; v_gene: TRBV6-2/TRBV6-3; CDR3nt: TGTGCCAGCAGGCCCGTATTGATGAGCGACGAGCAGTACTTC; CDR3aa: CASRPVLMSDEQYF
j_gene: TRBJ2-3; d_gene: TRBD2; abundance: .; v_gene: TRBV12-3/TRBV12-4; CDR3nt: TGTGCCAGCAGTTTTGGACTAGCGGTGGAGGCAGATATGCAGTATTTT; CDR3aa: CASSFGLAVEADMQYF
j_gene: TRBJ2-7; d_gene: TRBD2; abundance: .; v_gene: TRBV9; CDR3nt: TGTGCCAGCAGCTCTAGCGGGAGGGCTGGCGATCAGTACTTC; CDR3aa: CASSSSGRAGDQYF